Below, 18 T cell receptor beta chains from the same sample are listed, as sequenced in a study of OX40 agonist ivuxolimab in advanced cancers. Sequencing used immunoSEQ multiplex PCR; TCRdb keeps in-frame clones, though not all of them. The table lists about 93,000 clones, 92% of them singletons, with roughly 0.5% in the top ten. Specimen: CD4+ or CD8+ T cells sorted from blood, collected in a trial of the OX40 agonist ivuxolimab. These receptors were collected from an adult with an advanced solid tumor such as melanoma, head and neck, liver or kidney cancer.

The chain employs TRBV5-1 and TRBJ1-2; no clear D gene. The CDR3 has 15 residues. Trimming took off 2 bases at V and 2 bases at J, with 13 bases between the two ends. Germline CDR1 and CDR2: SGHRS and YFSETQ. CDR3 protein: CASSFARNSNYGYTF. The CDR3 coding sequence is TGCGCCAGCAGCTTCGCCCGAAACAGCAACTATGGCTACACCTTC.

CDR3 sequence (DNA): TGTGCCAGCTGGGGTGGGGGGACGATTACAGATACGCAGTATTTT. Amino acid sequence: CASWGGGTITDTQYF. The genes are TRBV6-4 and TRBJ2-3; D possibly corresponds to TRBD2 (6 bases). This CDR3 is 15 amino acids long. Germline CDR1 and CDR2: MRHNA and SNTAGT. V was shortened by 8 bases and J by 3 bases, with 18 bases between the two germline ends.

This chain connects TRBV2 to TRBJ1-2, with no clear D. This CDR3 has 13 amino acids. Between the trimmed V and J ends, which lost 5 bases and 4 bases, there was a span of 11 bases. Germline V gives CDR1 SNHLY, CDR2 FYNNEI. Written as DNA, the CDR3 is TGTGCCAGCAGTTTGGACGGGATCTATGGCTACACCTTC. Translation gives CASSLDGIYGYTF.

The genes are TRBV30 and TRBJ1-1; D unresolved. This CDR3 has 18 residues. The germline V gene encodes CDR1 GTSNPN and CDR2 SVGIG (reference sequence). V was cut by 3 bases and J by 1 base, with 24 bases left in between. CDR3 amino acids: CAWRGLSVQSDPNTEAFF. CDR3 coding DNA: TGTGCCTGGAGGGGGTTAAGCGTGCAATCCGATCCGAACACTGAAGCTTTCTTT.

CDR3 DNA: TGTGCCATCAGTTTTCTGACTTGGGAGGGCTACACCTTC. This sequence encodes CAISFLTWEGYTF. The chain links TRBV10-3 to TRBJ1-2; no definite D call. CDR1 ENHRY and CDR2 SYGVKD come from the germline V gene. Trimming shortened V by 5 bases and J by 8 bases, and 15 bases separated the two germline ends. CDR3 length: 13 amino acids.

This clone was detected only once. The rearrangement joins TRBV29-1 to TRBJ1-1, with D perhaps matching TRBD1 (5 bases). Germline CDR1 and CDR2: SQVTM and ANQGSEA. This CDR3 region has 14 residues. The V end was cut by 6 bases, the J end by 7 bases, with 21 bases between. CDR3 bases: TGCAGCGTGGCCGGTGCTCGGGACGCCCATGAAGCTTTCTTT. It yields the protein CSVAGARDAHEAFF.

The chain joins TRBV11-3 to TRBJ1-2; D might be TRBD1 (6 bases). The CDR3 has 14 amino acids. V was cut by 4 bases and J by 0 bases, with 9 bases left in between. Germline V CDR1 and CDR2: SGHNT, YENEEA. The CDR3 DNA reads TGTGCCAGCAGCTATGACAGGTCTAACTATGGCTACACCTTC. Protein product: CASSYDRSNYGYTF.

V gene TRBV9 combines with J gene TRBJ2-3, with 10 bases fitting TRBD2. The CDR3 has 18 residues. Germline V lookup: CDR1 SGDLS, CDR2 YYNGEE. Losses at the gene ends were 3 bases for V and 0 bases for J; bases not matched to a gene: 10. CDR3 amino acids: CASSGQRGGHSSTDTQYF. The CDR3 DNA is TGTGCCAGCAGCGGTCAGCGGGGGGGCCATTCTAGCACAGATACGCAGTATTTT.

This sequence joins TRBV2 and TRBJ2-5, with 7 bases aligning to TRBD2. This CDR3 contains 15 residues. The V gene end was trimmed by 7 bases and the J gene end by 3 bases; junction bases not matched to a gene: 11. Per germline, CDR1 SNHLY and CDR2 FYNNEI. The CDR3 sequence is CASTPPASGKETQYF. DNA of the CDR3: TGTGCCAGCACCCCCCCGGCTAGCGGTAAAGAGACCCAGTACTTC.

V gene TRBV9 combines with J gene TRBJ1-5; D not certain. CDR1 is SGDLS, CDR2 YYNGEE, per germline. V dropped 1 base and J dropped 4 bases, with 6 bases sitting between them. The CDR3 is made up of 13 amino acids. In DNA, the CDR3 is TGTGCCAGCAGCGTAACTCAAAATCAGCCCCAGCATTTT. Protein: CASSVTQNQPQHF.

CDR3 amino acids: CASRTENTEAFF. CDR3 DNA: TGTGCCAGCAGAACAGAGAACACTGAAGCTTTCTTT. The chain joins TRBV7-6 to TRBJ1-1; D is unclear. The CDR3 totals 12 residues. V dropped 6 bases and J dropped 1 base, with 6 bases sitting between them. Germline CDR1 SGHVS, CDR2 FNYEAQ.

This sequence joins TRBV21-1 and TRBJ1-5. TRBV21-1 is an annotated pseudogene. This CDR3 contains 11 residues. The CDR3 sequence: CASSKSQPQHF. As DNA, the CDR3 is TGTGCCAGCAGCAAGAGTCAGCCCCAGCATTTT.

The chain couples TRBV5-1 to TRBJ1-2; TRBD1 matches 7 bases. V shed 5 bases and J 0 bases; nucleotides not matched to a gene: 16. Germline CDR1 and CDR2: SGHRS and YFSETQ. The CDR3 extends over 18 amino acids. The CDR3 sequence: CASSTHPTGRATNYGYTF. The DNA of the CDR3 is TGCGCCAGCAGTACCCATCCGACAGGGAGGGCCACTAACTATGGCTACACCTTC.

As to this clone: Relative to the germline gene, one junction end is altered; a read error may explain this. The same CDR3 arises from other DNA sequences in this sample as well. CDR3 loop: CASGPGGTQETQYF. Written as DNA, the CDR3 is TGTGCCAGCGGCCCAGGGGGTACCCAAGAGACCCAGTACTTC. V usage is TRBV5-1 and J usage is TRBJ2-5, with TRBD1 identical over 7 bases. Germline loops: CDR1 SGHRS, CDR2 YFSETQ. The CDR3 length is 14 residues.

V is TRBV5-6 and J is TRBJ1-3; tentative D call: TRBD1 (5 bases). Per germline, CDR1 SGHDT and CDR2 YYEEEE. The V end lost 4 bases, the J end lost 4 bases, and 21 bases lay between the germline ends. This CDR3 is 17 amino acids long. This chain's CDR3 is CASSPGLVRGGGNTIYF. CDR3 bases: TGTGCCAGCAGCCCCGGCCTGGTTAGGGGTGGAGGAAACACCATATATTTT.

V gene TRBV6-6 combines with J gene TRBJ2-7; D might be TRBD2 (6 bases). The CDR3 has 12 amino acids. Germline CDR1 MNHNY, CDR2 SVGAGI (reference sequence). V was pared by 7 bases and J by 6 bases, with 13 bases between. The CDR3 nucleotides read TGTGCCAGCAAGGAGGGCCAAACCGAGCAGTACTTC. As protein: CASKEGQTEQYF.

This clone came up once. The chain recombines TRBV5-6 with TRBJ1-5; the D gene is possibly TRBD1 (5 bases). The length of the CDR3 is 15 residues. Trimming left V 2 bases short and J 1 base short, with 10 bases between. CDR1 and CDR2 (germline): SGHDT, YYEEEE. The CDR3 DNA reads TGTGCCAGCAGCTTTGCAGGGTTCAGCAATCAGCCCCAGCATTTT. It encodes CASSFAGFSNQPQHF.

The rearrangement joins TRBV14 to TRBJ2-5; no firm D call. Germline lookup yields CDR1 SGHDN and CDR2 FVKESK. The CDR3 runs to 12 residues. Trimming stripped 4 bases from V and 5 bases from J, with 8 bases between. Here the CDR3 reads CASSLREETQYF. CDR3 sequence (DNA): TGTGCCAGCAGCCTCAGAGAGGAGACCCAGTACTTC.